This T cell receptor (beta chain) emerged from a study of T cell repertoires in cytomegalovirus infection. Whole-study context: Recently identified HLA-C-restricted and well-studied HLA-B-restricted CMV epitopes were used. A matching HLA type, together with CMV infection, was signaled by public TCR beta signatures.

TCRdb re-called the reads with MiXCR, one entry per CDR3 protein. The table shows about 570,000 distinct CDR3 sequences, with around two fifths occurring only once. Findings and limits, study-wide: Carriers of CMV plus the relevant HLA were identified by cumulative public TCR beta family frequency. Dominant in the ex vivo response were TCR beta clonotypes restricted by HLA-C and specific for CMV.

With 5 bases clipped from V and 12 bases from J, the junction kept 13 bases outside the gene matches. Germline V gene lookup returns CDR1 MNHEY and CDR2 SMNVEV (reference sequence). The CDR3 spans 14 residues. Comment on this clonotype: Its target is not known.

Sequencing was performed on cultured PBMCs, taken from culture after CMV antigen stimulation. The V and J genes are TRBV27 and TRBJ2-1; TRBD1 agrees at 7 bases. The receptor comes from a human donor in good health (CMV status not recorded). Some clones in this sample may be carry-over from other donors' samples. The CDR3 sequence is CASSPLPLNRGQFF. DNA of the CDR3: TGTGCCAGCAGTCCCCTCCCTTTGAACAGGGGGCAGTTCTTC.